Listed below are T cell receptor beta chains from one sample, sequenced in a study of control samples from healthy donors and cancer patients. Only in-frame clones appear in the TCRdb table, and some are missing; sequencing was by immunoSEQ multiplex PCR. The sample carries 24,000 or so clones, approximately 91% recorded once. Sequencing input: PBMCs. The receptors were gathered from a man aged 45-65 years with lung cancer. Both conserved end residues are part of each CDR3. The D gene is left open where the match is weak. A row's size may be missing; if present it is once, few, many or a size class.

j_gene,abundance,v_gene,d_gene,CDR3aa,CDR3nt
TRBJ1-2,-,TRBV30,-,CAWSRQDVYGYTF,TGTGCCTGGAGCCGACAGGATGTCTATGGCTACACCTTC
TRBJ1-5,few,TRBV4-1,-,CASSQETGNQPQHF,TGCGCCAGCAGCCAGGAGACAGGCAATCAGCCCCAGCATTTT
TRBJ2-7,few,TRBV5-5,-,CASSLVGRSYEQYF,TGTGCCAGCAGCTTGGTCGGCAGGTCCTACGAGCAGTACTTC
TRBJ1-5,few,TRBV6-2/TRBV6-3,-,CASSYSGTARHF,TGTGCCAGCAGTTACTCTGGGACCGCGCGGCATTTT
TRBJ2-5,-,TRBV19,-,CASSPARGETQYF,TGTGCCAGTAGTCCTGCACGAGGAGAGACCCAGTACTTC
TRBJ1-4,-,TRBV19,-,CASRKGGKGSAKWLFF,TGTGCCAGTCGTAAGGGGGGGAAGGGATCGGCAAAATGGCTGTTTTTT
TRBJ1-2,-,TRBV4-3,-,CASSQGQLTYGYTF,TGCGCCAGCAGCCAAGGACAACTCACCTATGGCTACACCTTC
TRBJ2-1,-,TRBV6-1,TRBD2,CASSEGGGIYEQFF,TGTGCCAGCAGTGAGGGGGGAGGGATCTATGAGCAGTTCTTC
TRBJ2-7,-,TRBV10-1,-,CASSESSRPGDF,TGCGCCAGCAGTGAGTCGAGTAGACCTGGGGACTTC
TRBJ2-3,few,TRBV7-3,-,CASSLEWTDTQYF,TGTGCCAGCAGCTTGGAGTGGACAGATACGCAGTATTTT
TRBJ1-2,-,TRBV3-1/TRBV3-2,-,CASSQDDVNYGYTF,TGTGCCAGCAGCCAAGATGACGTAAACTATGGCTACACCTTC
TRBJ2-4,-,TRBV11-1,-,CASSPGWGAKNIQYF,TGTGCCAGCAGCCCTGGATGGGGAGCCAAAAACATTCAGTACTTC
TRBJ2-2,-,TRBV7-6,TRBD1,CASSRDSWNTGELFF,TGTGCCAGCAGCAGGGACAGCTGGAACACCGGGGAGCTGTTTTTT
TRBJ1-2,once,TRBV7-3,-,CASSLSGSWSGYTF,TGTGCCAGCAGCTTAAGCGGCAGCTGGTCTGGCTACACCTTC
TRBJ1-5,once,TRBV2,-,CASGGGRDQPQHF,TGTGCCAGCGGAGGGGGGCGCGACCAGCCCCAGCATTTT
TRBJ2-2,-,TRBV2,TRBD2,CASRGGTSYAGELFF,TGTGCCAGCCGCGGGGGGACTAGCTACGCCGGGGAGCTGTTTTTT
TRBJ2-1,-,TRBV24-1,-,CATSDSDRVEQFF,TGTGCCACCAGTGACTCCGACCGGGTGGAGCAGTTCTTC
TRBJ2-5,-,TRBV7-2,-,CASSLNPGQQETQYF,TGTGCCAGCAGCTTAAACCCAGGACAACAAGAGACCCAGTACTTC
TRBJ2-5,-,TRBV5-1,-,CASSFGQREETQYF,TGCGCCAGCAGCTTCGGACAGAGAGAAGAGACCCAGTACTTC
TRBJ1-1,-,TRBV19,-,CASSIPADRRREEAFF,TGTGCCAGTAGTATACCCGCGGACCGGCGACGAGAAGAAGCTTTCTTT
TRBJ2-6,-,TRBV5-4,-,CASTIPGANVLTF,TGTGCCAGCACTATACCTGGGGCCAACGTCCTGACTTTC
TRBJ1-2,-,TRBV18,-,CASSPTPPGQRNLVGGYTF,TGTGCCAGCTCACCTACACCGCCAGGACAGCGAAATCTAGTGGGGGGCTACACCTTC
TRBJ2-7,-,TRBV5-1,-,CASSLARDIPSYEQYF,TGCGCCAGCAGCTTGGCCCGGGACATACCATCCTACGAGCAGTACTTC
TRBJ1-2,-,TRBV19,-,CASSTRGTYYGYTF,TGTGCCAGTAGTACCCGAGGGACGTACTATGGCTACACCTTC
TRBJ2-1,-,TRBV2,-,CASTLVRDNEQFF,TGTGCCAGCACTCTAGTTAGGGACAATGAGCAGTTCTTC
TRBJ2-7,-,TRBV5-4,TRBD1,CASSKTGVRYEQYF,TGTGCCAGCAGCAAAACAGGGGTTAGGTACGAGCAGTACTTC
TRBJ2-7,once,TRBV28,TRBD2,CASSSSASGVYEQYF,TGTGCCAGCAGCTCCTCGGCCAGCGGGGTATACGAGCAGTACTTC
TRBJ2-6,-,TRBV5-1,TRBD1,CASSLLRTGRLSGANVLTF,TGCGCCAGCAGCTTGTTACGGACAGGGAGACTCAGCGGGGCCAACGTCCTGACTTTC
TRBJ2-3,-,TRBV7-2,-,CASSLMAGGGTDTQYF,TGTGCCAGCAGCTTAATGGCTGGTGGGGGCACAGATACGCAGTATTTT
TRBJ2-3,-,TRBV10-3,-,CAISVQDGDTQYF,TGTGCCATCAGTGTCCAGGACGGAGATACGCAGTATTTT
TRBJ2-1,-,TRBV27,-,CASSLRGRGRVNEQFF,TGTGCCAGCAGTTTAAGAGGCCGAGGTAGGGTCAATGAGCAGTTCTTC
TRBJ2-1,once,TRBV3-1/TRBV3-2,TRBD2,CASSQASGGFYNEQFF,TGTGCCAGCAGCCAGGCTAGCGGGGGGTTTTACAATGAGCAGTTCTTC
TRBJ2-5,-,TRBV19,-,CATSGSGETQYF,TGTGCCACCTCGGGGTCGGGGGAGACCCAGTACTTC
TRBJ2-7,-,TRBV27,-,CASSLSRRDYEQYF,TGTGCCAGCAGTTTATCACGGCGGGACTACGAGCAGTACTTC
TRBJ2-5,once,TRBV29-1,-,CSVGGWVGLPKETQYGYF,TGCAGCGTTGGCGGGTGGGTCGGACTACCCAAAGAGACCCAGTACGGATACTTC
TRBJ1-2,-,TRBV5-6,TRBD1,CASSLVQGGNYGYTF,TGTGCCAGCAGCTTGGTACAGGGGGGGAACTATGGCTACACCTTC
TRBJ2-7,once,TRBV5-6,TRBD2,CASSGAGIDNEQYF,TGTGCCTCCAGCGGGGCAGGGATCGACAACGAGCAGTACTTC
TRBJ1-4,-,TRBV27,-,CASSFSLATNEKLFF,TGTGCCAGCAGTTTTTCTCTCGCAACTAATGAAAAACTGTTTTTT
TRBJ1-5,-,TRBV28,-,CASNPDSLNQPQHF,TGTGCCAGCAATCCGGACAGCCTAAATCAGCCCCAGCATTTT
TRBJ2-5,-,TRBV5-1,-,CASSSRPGDGQETQYF,TGCGCCAGCAGCTCCCGCCCCGGGGACGGACAAGAGACCCAGTACTTC
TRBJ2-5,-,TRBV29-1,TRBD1,CSVEDRRRETQYF,TGCAGCGTTGAGGACAGGAGGCGGGAGACCCAGTACTTC
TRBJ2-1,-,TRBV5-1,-,CASSLSGYLEQFF,TGCGCCAGCAGCTTGTCTGGCTACCTTGAGCAGTTCTTC
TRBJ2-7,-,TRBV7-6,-,CASSLAPGAHLYEQYF,TGTGCCAGCAGCTTAGCGCCAGGGGCCCATCTCTACGAGCAGTACTTC
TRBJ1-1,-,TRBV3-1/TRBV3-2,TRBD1,CASSPQTGGGTEAFF,TGTGCCAGCAGCCCCCAGACAGGGGGGGGCACTGAAGCTTTCTTT
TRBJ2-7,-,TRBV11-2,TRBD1,CASSFTFRTGGRNEQYF,TGTGCCAGCAGCTTTACATTCCGGACAGGGGGGAGGAACGAGCAGTACTTC
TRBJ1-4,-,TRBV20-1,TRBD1,CSASFRGEDEKLFF,TGCAGTGCTAGTTTCAGGGGGGAGGATGAAAAACTGTTTTTT